The sequence of this TCR beta chain was determined in a study of blood T cell repertoires in COVID-19 (dated by TCRdb to 2020 to 2022). Concerning the study at large: Samples covering the acute and convalescent phases of COVID-19 were provided by collaborators in the United States, Italy and Spain. The material from the prospective study consisted of cDNA or gDNA derived from T cells, B-cell-depleted T cells, or PBMCs. The dataset comprised deeply sampled blood TCRbeta repertoires from subjects exposed to, actively infected with, or recovered from COVID-19. The repertoires were made available in a free public database intended to serve as a resource for research on the immune response to SARS-CoV-2. The samples were drawn from the first 160 participants of the ongoing ImmuneRACE study and from 1,254 subjects provided by 6 global collaborators. Sample metadata almost always included a de-identified subject ID, COVID-19 status, age in years and sex. HLA class I and class II types, where available, came from metadata supplied by the sample provider rather than from assay-based typing. Results and caveats for the whole study, not just this receptor: The quantity of clinical and demographic metadata differed by source and by participant and was supplied without curation.

The immunoSEQ Assay, a bias-controlled multiplex PCR, was used to amplify TCRbeta CDR3 regions from genomic DNA. Concerning the study's data processing: Nucleated cell counts per sample were estimated from amplification of reference gene primers within the assay. To quantify the absolute abundance of each unique TCRbeta CDR3 rearrangement, sequence reads were collapsed and filtered. For each sample, productive Simpson clonality was calculated as the square root of Simpson's diversity index across productive rearrangements. Entries here come from immuneACCESS through TCRdb and include only in-frame sequences with V and J called. Some clones fail to appear in such tables; in the studies checked, an unresolved V gene covers under half of the shortfall, and the cause of the remainder is unknown. That table furnishes V, J and clone size, whereas the DNA furnished D and trimming. The table for this sample lists 80,000 to 90,000 clones; roughly 82% of them were counted only once. Together, the top ten hold 0.95% to 1.5% of the sample.

CDR1 and CDR2 are read off the germline V gene as SGHRS and YFSETQ. V sheds 0 bases and J sheds 0 bases, leaving 13 bases between their ends. From cysteine to phenylalanine, the CDR3 is 16 amino acids long. The entry retains the CDR3 DNA only, 48 bases that are in frame from base 1. The collaborating institutions used their own protocols to collect whole blood in K2EDTA tubes. For TCRbeta analysis, collaborators shipped samples as frozen whole blood, isolated PBMCs, or DNA extracted from either of those sample types. Details on this clone: This clone's antigen is unknown. Base quality data are lacking; no much larger clone is found one base away.

The chain is made from TRBV5-1 and TRBJ2-7, with no confidently assigned D gene. The sequenced material came from peripheral blood. The receptor comes from a woman aged 80 or older with acute or convalescent COVID-19. This receptor has the CDR3 CASSLGGDSSSYEQYF. The sequenced DNA is TGCGCCAGCAGCTTGGGTGGAGACTCCAGCTCCTACGAGCAGTACTTC.